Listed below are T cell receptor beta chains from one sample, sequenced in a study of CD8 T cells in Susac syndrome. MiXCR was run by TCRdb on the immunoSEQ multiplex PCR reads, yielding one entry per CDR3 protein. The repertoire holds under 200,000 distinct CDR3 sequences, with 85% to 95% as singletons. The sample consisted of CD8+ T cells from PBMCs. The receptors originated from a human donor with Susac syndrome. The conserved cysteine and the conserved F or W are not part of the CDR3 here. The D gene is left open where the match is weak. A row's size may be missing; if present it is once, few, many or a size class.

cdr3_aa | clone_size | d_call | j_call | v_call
ASSFADADTEAF | . | . | TRBJ1-1 | TRBV12-3/TRBV12-4
ASSVPGGGGYT | . | TRBD1 | TRBJ1-2 | TRBV25-1
ATSRDLISTDTQY | . | . | TRBJ2-3 | TRBV15
ASSVAGGYPYEQY | . | TRBD2 | TRBJ2-7 | TRBV9
ASSQEVLGMYSPLH | once | . | TRBJ1-6 | TRBV3-1
ASSPLAGVVADTQY | . | TRBD2 | TRBJ2-3 | TRBV3-1
ASSPSGGYNEQF | . | . | TRBJ2-1 | TRBV7-2
ATSSLSAISGNTIY | . | . | TRBJ1-3 | TRBV15
SARDGGLRTDTQY | . | . | TRBJ2-3 | TRBV20-1
SVETGGDQPQH | . | TRBD1 | TRBJ1-5 | TRBV29-1
ASRSPPGQGHQPQH | . | TRBD1 | TRBJ1-5 | TRBV28
ASASQGQGGTLKLPPPRNTEAF | . | TRBD1 | TRBJ1-1 | TRBV4-1
ATSRDRGQGAPGY | . | TRBD1 | TRBJ2-5 | TRBV15
ASSPDPGVDTEAF | . | . | TRBJ1-1 | TRBV14
ASSLGGSYLEQF | . | . | TRBJ2-1 | TRBV27
ATRENEQF | . | . | TRBJ2-1 | TRBV10-3
ATSSGSHEQY | . | . | TRBJ2-7 | TRBV15
AWRNFIWDEQF | . | . | TRBJ2-1 | TRBV30
SSDYGYT | once | . | TRBJ1-2 | TRBV20-1
SVVEGTGDNEQF | once | TRBD1 | TRBJ2-1 | TRBV29-1
AWTQGSTEAF | . | . | TRBJ1-1 | TRBV30
ASRVDRGRLSGANVLT | . | TRBD1 | TRBJ2-6 | TRBV13
ASSDHRGPETQY | . | TRBD1 | TRBJ2-5 | TRBV25-1
VWSAVETQY | . | . | TRBJ2-5 | TRBV30
SVAGSAEQY | . | TRBD2 | TRBJ2-7 | TRBV29-1
ASSSPTGRYDGYT | . | TRBD1 | TRBJ1-2 | TRBV19
ASSPSVSSNQPQH | . | . | TRBJ1-5 | TRBV12-3/TRBV12-4
SARDPESYEQY | . | . | TRBJ2-7 | TRBV20-1
ASRKSLAGRDEQY | once | TRBD2 | TRBJ2-7 | TRBV19
ASSDRGQGRYGYT | once | TRBD1 | TRBJ1-2 | TRBV2
ASSPREGGYGYT | . | . | TRBJ1-2 | TRBV9